This T cell receptor beta chain came from a study of cytomegalovirus exposure and HLA in healthy donors. Concerning this clone itself: As yet, its antigen is unknown.

The PCR ran on 60 Vbeta and 13 Jbeta primers. TCRdb keeps only in-frame clones here, not all; method: immunoSEQ multiplex PCR. The sample yields about 52,000 clones, 72% seen once. Broader study findings: Association of a missense DCLRE1C variant with TCR beta V- and J-gene trimming was reported in a later analysis. Researchers catalogued roughly 150 TCR beta chains as cytomegalovirus-associated.

Sequenced material: PBMCs. The receptor was derived from a woman between 50 and 59 years old in good health and CMV-seronegative.

This chain's CDR3 is CASSLTGGYEQFF. In DNA, the CDR3 is TGTGCCAGCAGCCTTACTGGGGGGTATGAGCAGTTCTTC. This chain joins TRBV28 and TRBJ2-1, with D perhaps matching TRBD2 (6 bases). Trimming stripped 6 bases from V and 8 bases from J, with 14 bases between. This CDR3 comprises 13 residues. Germline CDR1 and CDR2: MDHEN and SYDVKM.